What follows describes a single TCR beta chain. These data come from a study of blood T cell repertoires in COVID-19. Study at large: The study drew acute and convalescent COVID-19 samples from the United States, Italy and Spain. T cells, B-cell-depleted T cells, or PBMCs provided the cDNA or gDNA that served as material.

This CDR3 has 12 residues. CDR1 is SQVTM, CDR2 ANQGSEA, per germline. The V end lost 3 bases, the J end lost 6 bases, and 11 bases lay between the germline ends. In Seattle, patients joined the study during active infection and were tracked longitudinally. Some clones are missing from TCRdb's copy, which holds only in-frame ones; the method was immunoSEQ multiplex PCR. This sample carries about 150,000 clones, approximately 80% of them seen once, and the ten largest clones take around 10%. Sequencing used peripheral blood. This receptor was obtained from a woman aged 55-69 years with COVID-19, enrolled during active disease. This chain joins TRBV29-1 and TRBJ1-2; D unclear. This CDR3 reads CSVEVTLHGYTF. The CDR3 nucleotides read TGCAGCGTTGAGGTGACTCTCCATGGCTACACCTTC.